The source of this TCR beta chain is a study of T cell responses to AZD1222 COVID-19 vaccine. V gave up 5 bases and J gave up 0 bases, with 14 bases separating them. Germline CDR1 and CDR2: MDHEN and SYDVKM. The CDR3 has 17 residues. Findings of the study overall: Spike-wide vaccine-associated CD4 TCRs dominated at 160-218 and 743-854.

Only in-frame clones appear in the TCRdb table, and some are missing; sequencing was by immunoSEQ multiplex PCR. The profile covers approximately 300,000 clones, with 94% appearing a single time and roughly 0.5% taken by the ten largest. About this clone: Its target is not known.

V is TRBV28 and J is TRBJ1-6, with D possibly being TRBD1 (5 bases). The sequences come from peripheral blood, collected 28 days after the second AZD1222 dose. This TCR came from an adult who received the AZD1222 COVID-19 vaccine. CDR3 amino acids: CASSKGLPSSYNSPLHF. As DNA, the CDR3 is TGTGCCAGCAGTAAGGGACTTCCAAGCTCCTATAATTCACCCCTCCACTTT.